This T cell receptor beta chain emerged from a study of blood T cell repertoires in COVID-19. This CDR3 is 15 amino acids long. Trimming left V 1 base short and J 7 bases short, with 16 bases between. Germline CDR1 and CDR2: SGHTA and FQGNSA. Authors' methods: The assay estimated nucleated cells by amplifying reference gene primers. The protocol was immunoSEQ multiplex PCR, while the TCRdb copy is restricted to in-frame clones and leaves out a portion. The DNA gave D and trimming, while V, J and clone size come from that table. The data contain tens of thousands of clones, around 80% of them singletons.

Sequences were obtained from peripheral blood. The receptor was isolated from a man between 60 and 75 years old with acute or convalescent COVID-19. The V gene is TRBV7-2, the J gene TRBJ1-2; D unresolved. Here the CDR3 reads CASSLDRSRTVGYTF. CDR3 bases: TGTGCCAGCAGCTTAGATAGGTCCCGGACTGTTGGCTACACCTTC.